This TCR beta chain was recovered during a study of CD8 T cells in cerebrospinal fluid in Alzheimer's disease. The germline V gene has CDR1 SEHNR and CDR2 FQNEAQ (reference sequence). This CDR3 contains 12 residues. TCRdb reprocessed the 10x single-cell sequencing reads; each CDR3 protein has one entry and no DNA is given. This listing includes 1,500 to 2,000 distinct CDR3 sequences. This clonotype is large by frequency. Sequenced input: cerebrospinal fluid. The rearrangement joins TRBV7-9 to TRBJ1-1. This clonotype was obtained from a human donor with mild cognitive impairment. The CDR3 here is CASSAQNTEAFF.